Given below is one T cell receptor beta chain in context. The antigen is undetermined. Germline CDR1 is MDHEN and CDR2 is SYDVKM. The CDR3 is made up of 15 amino acids. UMI-labeled 5' RACE TRB cDNA libraries were prepared from the cells. TCRdb reprocessed the 5' RACE reads and reports one entry per CDR3 protein, with no DNA. Recorded for this sample: fewer than 90,000 distinct CDR3 sequences. The sample originates from a study of CXCR3-negative and CXCR3-positive naive CD8 T cells. Study findings and constraints: Cryopreserved cells partially lost CXCR3 expression, and fresh PBMCs were used in most assays. Naive CXCR3-positive and CXCR3-negative cells shared similar TRBV-TRBJ usage, unlike memory cells.

Each CD8+ T cell subset was sorted in triplicate, around 300,000 cells each. Source material: naive CXCR3- CD8+ T cells from blood. The subset: CD45RO-CCR7+CD27+CD95- naive CD8+ T cells lacking CXCR3 (TNR3-). The chain has TRBV28 and TRBJ2-7; TCRdb designates TRBD1, a call that cannot be tested without DNA. The source of this sequence is a human donor in good health. Some clones in this sample may be carry-over from other donors' samples. This CDR3 reads CASSRTGLSSYEQYF.